This entry describes one TCR beta chain. This specimen comes from a study of T cell changes during pregnancy in multiple sclerosis. Method: immunoSEQ multiplex PCR; TCRdb's copy keeps in-frame clones and lacks some. Among some 77,000 clones listed, 90% to 95% were seen once. The CDR3 has 13 amino acids. Germline V CDR1 and CDR2: SGHRS, YFSETQ. Trimming removed 0 bases from V and 7 bases from J, with 7 bases in between. The receptor comes from a female donor in good health, enrolled as a control in a pregnancy study. The chain recombines TRBV5-1 with TRBJ2-2, with D perhaps matching TRBD1 (6 bases). The sequencing used peripheral blood, collected in the second trimester of pregnancy. CDR3 sequence: CASSLAGVGELFF. Written as DNA, the CDR3 is TGCGCCAGCAGCTTGGCAGGGGTCGGGGAGCTGTTTTTT.